The T cell receptor beta chain described here comes from a study of spatial heterogeneity in lung cancer. Study information: Available follow-up PBMC samples were sequenced, at a median of about 2 years post-resection. General study findings and limits: At tumor resection, ubiquitous expanded TCRs were detected in blood more often than later.

This clonotype was seen a few times. Its antigen remains unidentified. The time point was: blood at routine non-recurrence follow-up after resection. Frozen PBMC, nontumor lung or tumor provided whole RNA, which was sequenced unsorted. TCRdb itself ran the 5' RACE reads through MiXCR, one entry per CDR3 protein. This sample has about 94,000 distinct CDR3 sequences; 15% to 20% occur once, and the top ten carry 21%. The sequence came from a male donor with early-stage non-small cell lung cancer. The sequences come from PBMCs, collected at follow-up.

The CDR3 DNA sequence: TGTGCCAGTAGTTTGAAGCCCAGCGGGCTAATCCGGGGGGAGACCCAGTACTTC. Amino acids: CASSLKPSGLIRGETQYF. This chain joins TRBV19 and TRBJ2-5; D is perhaps TRBD2 (6 bases). Germline lookup yields CDR1 LNHDA and CDR2 SQIVND (reference sequence). CDR3 length: 18 residues. The germline V and J ends were trimmed by 5 bases and 5 bases, with 27 bases remaining between them. Combining the CDR3 with reference TRBV19 and TRBJ2-5 gives the whole variable domain DGGITQSPKYLFRKEGQNVTLSCEQNLNHDAMYWYRQDPGQGLRLIYYSQIVNDFQKGDIAEGYSVSREKKESFPLTVTSAQKNPTAFYLCASSLKPSGLIRGETQYFGPGTRLLVL.